This T cell receptor (beta chain) was documented in a study of cytomegalovirus exposure and HLA in healthy donors (dated by TCRdb to about 2017). A note on the overall study: In an earlier analysis of about 560 of the donors, 250 to 350 Gb of sequence data and some 100 million unique TCR beta sequences from about 190 million T cells were reported. Around 320 gigabases of sequencing data and around 87 million unique TCR sequences were included in an early release covering about 700 HLA-typed donors. Of the 350 to 400 genotyped donors, roughly 85% fell in the genetic ancestry cluster associated with self-reported Caucasian donors. The study was designed to test whether signatures of past pathogen exposure could be identified by cataloging public T cell receptors. The T cell repertoires of about 700 subjects were profiled by immunosequencing and related to cytomegalovirus serostatus. Along with the roughly 670-subject first cohort, a separate validation cohort of about 110 different subjects was used. To predict cytomegalovirus infection status, the study combined high-throughput TCR immunosequencing, statistical association of individual TCRs with disease status, and machine learning. A later analysis re-analyzed previously published TCR beta repertoires from about 600 donors and added high-resolution HLA genotyping to study TCR occurrence patterns. Rather than using new phenotypic data, the later analysis identified candidate immune exposures from TCR beta sequences and from how often those sequences occurred across donors. An earlier analysis of 587 of the donors used high-throughput TCR beta sequencing to judge whether each TCR beta V gene segment behaved as functional or pseudogenic. Donor age, sex, ethnicity and CMV serostatus were compiled alongside the repertoire data. A later genetic analysis used genome-wide SNP genotypes for about three fifths of the roughly 700 donors, treating that subset as a discovery cohort. All discovery cohort repertoires had been generated on a single sequencing platform. HLA typing included class I and class II loci at four-digit resolution. Typing coverage differed by locus: A, B, C, DRB1 and DQB1 were typed in about 620-630 donors, DQA1 in approximately 520, DPA1 in 606, and DPB1 in around 490. A handful of DR-DQ haplotypes were handled as single units for association and clustering because linkage in the cohort was strong. Among some 410 genotyped donors of the cohort, an average of roughly 230,000 unique TCR beta nucleotide sequences was sequenced per donor, of which approximately 18% were non-productive.

As concerns this clone: The target of this receptor is not known.

In the germline V gene, CDR1 corresponds to SNHLY and CDR2 to FYNNEI. The CDR3 holds 11 amino acids from the cysteine to the phenylalanine. Of the read, only the CDR3 DNA is kept; its 33 bases are in frame from base 1. V is reduced by 5 bases and J by 5 bases, leaving a spacing of 4 bases between them. In total, about 650 healthy bone marrow donors made up the cohort. Cohort members were all nominally healthy when sampled, although unrecorded immune exposures were likely present. The donor was CMV seronegative and was included in the group of under 450 seronegative cohort members. Every donor gave a peripheral blood sample, and the peripheral blood mononuclear cells from that sample were used for TCR beta sequencing. The Qiagen DNeasy Blood Extraction Kit was used to extract genomic DNA from the blood cell samples. Preparation of the library involved the immunoSEQ multiplex PCR assay. The multiplex PCR relied on a mix of 60 forward primers for TCR Vbeta segments and 13 reverse primers for TCR Jbeta segments. A multiplex PCR assay on genomic DNA amplified the CDR3 region of rearranged TCR beta genes. On the Illumina HiSeq System, the amplified TCR beta libraries were sequenced as 87-base-pair reads. The original methods were these. A later analysis tallied about 77 million unique TCR beta chains across the 666 repertoires, and some 12 million of those chains were shared by two or more donors. To remove PCR and sequencing errors, raw reads were error-corrected and collapsed into unique sequences using a nearest-neighbor algorithm that merged closely related sequences. CDR3 sequences were aligned to IMGT reference sequences to assign V, D and J gene segments. For a sequence to be retained, a match of at least six nucleotides to both a V gene segment and a J gene segment was required. Rearrangements were called productive when the CDR3 lacked stop codons and stayed in frame with V and J; all others were non-productive. Following IMGT convention, CDR3 was defined as the stretch from the second conserved V-encoded cysteine up to the conserved J-encoded phenylalanine. Sequences without an unambiguous match to a single V gene segment were excluded from the earlier analysis of 500 to 700 of the donors. In an earlier analysis of some 590 of the donors, a V segment was called functional when productive rearrangements were above 56.7%, and segregating when the standard deviation between donors exceeded 5%. To diagnose cytomegalovirus status from the catalog of TCR beta chain sequences, a statistical classification framework was built. A later analysis assigned V and J genes by comparing TCR nucleotide sequences with IMGT/GENE-DB human TR gene sequences. In a later analysis, CDR3 sequences and most-parsimonious VDJ recombination scenarios were assigned using the TCRdist pipeline. A later analysis defined each TCR beta chain by its CDR3 amino acid sequence plus V-gene family, and excluded reads lacking a unique V-gene family. In a later analysis, 550 to 650 highly shared, low-generation-probability nucleotide sequences were removed to address suspected cross-contamination and a sequencing artifact. A later analysis calculated a clonal expansion index for each public chain from normalized within-repertoire ranks of inferred template counts. In a later analysis, generation probabilities were computed using a VDJ recombination model fitted to out-of-frame rearrangements, and the results were checked against IGoR. In a later analysis, hypergeometric tests were used to score TCR-TCR, TCR-HLA and TCR-CMV co-occurrence, with a repertoire-size bias correction applied to TCR pairs. To estimate false discovery rates, a later analysis permuted the HLA or CMV assignments 20 times. A later analysis grouped co-occurring TCRs with DBSCAN, adding TCRdist sequence similarity when clustering within HLA-allele-positive subsets. Repertoires with fewer than 30,000 or more than 120,000 public chains, plus five repertoires with anomalous nucleotide sharing, were excluded from co-occurrence clustering. TCRdb carries this immuneACCESS record with in-frame sequences only. Its versions omit some clonotypes, under half of them owing to an unresolved V gene in the studies checked, with the rest unexplained. D and trimming were read from the DNA, whereas the V and J calls and clone size are those reported in that table. The sample table gives some 110,000 clones. In total, the top ten clones hold 1% of the sample.

The study at large found these results: Immune exposure information for the cohort was limited to CMV serostatus. In a later analysis, several top co-occurrence clusters were reported to appear linked to parvovirus B19, influenza, CMV and Epstein-Barr virus. Only TCR beta chains were sequenced in this cohort, and the absence of alpha or paired-chain data limited detectable features. A later genetic analysis associated a missense DCLRE1C variant with V-gene and J-gene trimming of TCR beta chains, and an independent cohort replicated the association. A later genetic analysis reported fewer N-insertions in productive TCRs among donors in an Asian-associated ancestry cluster than the roughly 620-donor mean. Linkage disequilibrium might explain the correlated functional status among segregating V segments, but an unknown experimental factor could not be excluded. When HLA alleles, especially DR and DQ, strongly co-occurred, attributing TCR associations to individual alleles was difficult. The earlier analysis of approximately 590 of the donors excluded 15 to 20 rarely observed V segments, including chromosome 9 orphons, because counts were too low. According to the authors, the approach could potentially be generalized to other disease states and immunological phenotypes. A later analysis found that TCR association rates varied across HLA loci, with DRB1 alleles showing the most associated TCRs and HLA-C alleles the fewest. A further reported finding was that TCR beta sequences accurately predicted the HLA-A and HLA-B alleles for most subjects in the first cohort. Cytomegalovirus status was reported to be diagnosed by the classifier with high specificity and sensitivity in both the original and validation cohorts. A later analysis found that HLA-associated TCR beta chains were more clonally expanded and had lower generation probabilities than equally common non-associated chains. HLA typing was unavailable for some donors at each locus, so association tests used only the typed subset. Some IMGT-functional V segments, including TRBV6-2 and TRBV6-3, could not be told apart with the 87-base-pair reads, so those segments were excluded. At a false discovery rate of 0.05, a later analysis linked 15,000 to 20,000 TCR beta sequences to specific HLA alleles. In a later analysis, most CMV-associated TCR beta chains were found to appear HLA-restricted, with HLA associations seemingly driven largely by CMV exposure. A total of about 180 TCR beta chains were listed by the study as associated with cytomegalovirus. An earlier analysis of approximately 500 of the donors showed that most TCR beta V segments appeared in productive rearrangements either about 90% or about 30% of the time, which broadly matched IMGT annotations. While some public TCRs were present in many individuals, most TCR sequences turned up only very rarely across donors. The presence/absence analyses assumed that sequencing depth was roughly uniform across donors, and that assumption may not be true. A cluster of highly shared sequence variants was judged likely to be a technical artifact of the sequencing pipeline. Three of the identified cytomegalovirus-associated TCR beta chains were confirmed in vitro to be specific for cytomegalovirus antigens.

This receptor was obtained from a man between 18 and 35 years old in good health and CMV-seronegative. The V gene is TRBV2 and the J gene is TRBJ1-5; no D segment can be confidently identified. Specimen: PBMCs. This receptor has the CDR3 CASSSDQPQHF. The nucleotides read TGTGCCAGCAGTTCAGATCAGCCCCAGCATTTT.